This T cell receptor (beta chain) stems from a study of blood T cell repertoires in COVID-19. As for the study in general: Sites in the United States, Italy and Spain provided acute and convalescent COVID-19 samples. In each case, the material was cDNA or gDNA derived from T cells, B-cell-depleted T cells, or PBMCs.

Sequenced by immunoSEQ multiplex PCR; TCRdb stores in-frame clones only, minus some. Among more than 90,000 clones listed, about 90% were seen once. The ends lost 4 bases at V and 0 bases at J; junction bases unmatched: 8. CDR1 MNHNS and CDR2 SASEGT come from the germline V gene. The CDR3 runs to 17 residues. This TCR was sampled from a man aged 70-80 years who had recovered from COVID-19. The genes are TRBV6-1 and TRBJ2-2; 7 bases map to TRBD1. Sequencing used peripheral blood. CDR3 sequence: CASSGRTGTANTGELFF. The CDR3 DNA is TGTGCCAGCAGTGGCCGGACAGGAACTGCGAACACCGGGGAGCTGTTTTTT.